Listed below are T cell receptor beta chains from one sample, sequenced in a study of lymphopenia after photon versus proton radiotherapy. TCRdb's table, derived via immunoSEQ multiplex PCR, lists solely in-frame clones and lacks some. The table records 55,000 to 70,000 clones, approximately 90% of them present only once. This specimen was peripheral blood, taken from a patient treated with photon-based radiotherapy. The receptors derive from a woman between 65 and 79 years old with pancreatic cancer. Both conserved end residues are part of each CDR3. The D gene is left open where the match is weak. Expanded clones get a size class; other rows say once, few or many, or leave the size out.

d_call clone_size j_call v_call cdr3_nt cdr3_aa
NA NA TRBJ2-2 TRBV7-2 TGTGCCAGCAACCAAAACGGGCCCGGGGAGCTGTTTTTT CASNQNGPGELFF
TRBD2 NA TRBJ2-2 TRBV4-1 TGCGCCAGCAGCGCCCGGACTAGCGGGAGGGCAAACACCGGGGAGCTGTTTTTT CASSARTSGRANTGELFF
NA NA TRBJ2-1 TRBV21-1 TGTGCCAGCCCCCGGGGGGACAGGCTCAACAATGAGCAGTTCTTC CASPRGDRLNNEQFF
NA NA TRBJ1-2 TRBV29-1 TGCAGCGTTAAAGAGGGGCAGGGGCGGGACACCTTC CSVKEGQGRDTF
TRBD1 NA TRBJ2-1 TRBV18 TGTGCCAGCTCACCACTTTGGACAGGGTCTTACAATGAGCAGTTCTTC CASSPLWTGSYNEQFF
NA NA TRBJ1-1 TRBV7-2 TGTGCCAGCAGCTATCCCCCGGCAGGGGAAGCTTTCTTT CASSYPPAGEAFF
TRBD2 NA TRBJ2-3 TRBV19 TGTGCCAGTAGTCCCCTCGCGCGGGAGGGCCGCGATACGCAGTATTTT CASSPLAREGRDTQYF
NA NA TRBJ2-1 TRBV4-3 TGCGCCAGCAGCTCGACGATGGGCAATGAGCAGTTCTTC CASSSTMGNEQFF
TRBD1 once TRBJ1-1 TRBV19 TGTGCCAGCAAACCCACAGGGGCCGGTGGTGAAGCTTTCTTT CASKPTGAGGEAFF
TRBD2 NA TRBJ2-7 TRBV27 TGTGCCAGCAACCCGGCGAGAAGCGGGAGCTACGAGCAGTACTTC CASNPARSGSYEQYF
TRBD2 NA TRBJ2-1 TRBV29-1 TGCAGCGCAAGACTAGCGGGGGATGAGCAGTTCTTC CSARLAGDEQFF
TRBD1 NA TRBJ1-5 TRBV27 TGTGCCAGCAGGTTATCCGGGACAGGTGGGGATCAGCCCCAGCATTTT CASRLSGTGGDQPQHF
TRBD2 NA TRBJ2-3 TRBV2 TGTGCCAGCAGTGATCAAGGACTAGCGGGACTAGATACGCAGTATTTT CASSDQGLAGLDTQYF
TRBD2 NA TRBJ2-1 TRBV5-8 TGTGCCAGCAGCTCGGGGACTAGCGGGGCCTACAATGAGCAGTTCTTC CASSSGTSGAYNEQFF
NA NA TRBJ1-5 TRBV7-2 TGTGCCAGCAGCTTAGTTCGGGGCGGGGGGTCTCCCCAGCATTTT CASSLVRGGGSPQHF
TRBD2 NA TRBJ2-7 TRBV10-1 TGCGCCAGCAGCCAGACTAGCGCAGGCTACGAGCAGTACTTC CASSQTSAGYEQYF
NA NA TRBJ1-2 TRBV14 TGTGCCAGCAGCCAAGATGCAACCTATGGCTACACCTTC CASSQDATYGYTF
NA NA TRBJ2-3 TRBV21-1 TGTGCCAGCAGCAAAGGGGGCACAGATACGCAGTATTTT CASSKGGTDTQYF
NA once TRBJ1-4 TRBV5-1 TGCGCCAGCAGCTTGGCCCCAGCTGCAACTAATGAAAAACTGTTTTTT CASSLAPAATNEKLFF
NA NA TRBJ1-2 TRBV7-8 TGTGCCAGCAGCCGAGACTTAGTTGGCTACACCTTC CASSRDLVGYTF
NA NA TRBJ2-4 TRBV28 TGTGCCACCGGGTTGGGCCCTGAACAGAAAAACATTCAGTACTTC CATGLGPEQKNIQYF
NA once TRBJ1-2 TRBV5-6 TGTGCCAGCAGCTTGGCCACAGCCGGTGGCTACACCTTC CASSLATAGGYTF
NA few TRBJ1-2 TRBV5-4 TGTGCCAGCAGCCCGCCCGCAGGTGACTATGGCTACACCTTC CASSPPAGDYGYTF
NA NA TRBJ2-7 TRBV6-5 TGTGCCAGCAGCATATCGACAGGAGGGTCCTACGAGCAGTACTTC CASSISTGGSYEQYF
TRBD2 NA TRBJ2-3 TRBV28 TGTGCCAGCAGCGAAAGCGGGGCTAGCACAGATACGCAGTATTTT CASSESGASTDTQYF
NA few TRBJ2-1 TRBV11-2 TGTGCCAGCAGCTTAGTGTCGGGGGCGGGACGCTCCTACAATGAGCAGTTCTTC CASSLVSGAGRSYNEQFF
NA NA TRBJ1-5 TRBV6-1 TGTGCCAGCAGTGGCAGGGGTTTTGAGCCCCAGCATTTT CASSGRGFEPQHF